This TCR beta chain was recorded in a study of T cells in Graves' hyperthyroidism and ophthalmopathy. Whole-study findings and limits: Blood samples included most of the expanded thyroid clonotypes exceeding 0.001.

The germline V gene encodes CDR1 SNHLY and CDR2 FYNNEI. With 2 bases removed from V and 4 bases from J, the gap between germline ends came to 5 bases. The CDR3 length is 13 residues. A Clinical Activity Score of at least 3, a NOSPECS grade of at least 4 and a duration under 3 months were recorded in the ophthalmopathy patients. The PBMCs were sourced from fresh peripheral blood (around 9.9 ml). What was amplified from RNA transcripts were TCR beta CDR3 regions. HTBI primers drove first-round RT-PCR of the TCR CDR3. Using its own MiXCR run on the multiplex PCR reads, TCRdb lists one record per CDR3 protein. The top ten hold around 50% of the sample, which has 490,000 or so distinct CDR3 sequences, about 20% seen once. This clonotype was detected a few times. No antigen is known for it.

The chain carries TRBV2 and TRBJ2-2, with no clear D. Sequenced: blood. The sequence came from a woman aged 70-85 years with Graves' ophthalmopathy. The CDR3: CASSETSTGELFF. For the CDR3, the DNA is TGTGCCAGCAGTGAAACGAGCACCGGGGAGCTGTTTTTT. The full variable domain, rest sourced from reference TRBV2 and TRBJ2-2, is EPEVTQTPSHQVTQMGQEVILRCVPISNHLYFYWYRQILGQKVEFLVSFYNNEISEKSEIFDDQFSVERPDGSNFTLKIRSTKLEDSAMYFCASSETSTGELFFGEGSRLTVL.